Listed below are T cell receptor beta chains from one sample, sequenced in a study of Graves' ophthalmopathy and Graves' hyperthyroidism. TCRdb re-analysed the multiplex PCR reads in MiXCR, keeping a single row per CDR3 protein. Of around 340,000 distinct CDR3 sequences in the sample, about a sixth were seen once. The sequencing input was peripheral blood. The receptors originated from an adult man with Graves' ophthalmopathy. The CDR3 runs from the conserved cysteine through the conserved F or W. The D gene is left open where the match is weak. Only some rows state a clone size, as once, few, many or a class for expanded clones.

abundance: -; j_gene: TRBJ2-7; v_gene: TRBV12-3/TRBV12-4; d_gene: -; len: 12; CDR3nt: TGTGCCAGCAGTTTAAGCACTGGCGAGCAGTACTTC; CDR3aa: CASSLSTGEQYF
abundance: many; j_gene: TRBJ2-5; v_gene: TRBV6-5; d_gene: -; len: 13; CDR3nt: TGTGCCAGCAGTTACGAGAGGGGAGAGACCCAGTACTTC; CDR3aa: CASSYERGETQYF
abundance: many; j_gene: TRBJ1-6; v_gene: TRBV9; d_gene: TRBD1; len: 15; CDR3nt: TGTGCCAGCAGCGTAGCGACAGGGAGGAATTCACCCCTCCACTTT; CDR3aa: CASSVATGRNSPLHF
abundance: few; j_gene: TRBJ2-5; v_gene: TRBV20-1; d_gene: -; len: 13; CDR3nt: TGCAGTGCTTCCCCCATGAGGGGAGAGACCCAGTACTTC; CDR3aa: CSASPMRGETQYF
abundance: many; j_gene: TRBJ1-5; v_gene: TRBV30; d_gene: -; len: 13; CDR3nt: TGTGCCTGGAGTAAGAGAAGCAATCAGCCCCAGCATTTT; CDR3aa: CAWSKRSNQPQHF
abundance: -; j_gene: TRBJ1-6; v_gene: TRBV7-9; d_gene: TRBD1; len: 15; CDR3nt: TGTGCCAGCAGCTCCCGGGACAGGGGTCATTCACCCCTCCACTTT; CDR3aa: CASSSRDRGHSPLHF
abundance: many; j_gene: TRBJ2-7; v_gene: TRBV2; d_gene: TRBD2; len: 15; CDR3nt: TGTGCCAGCAACGGAGCTAGCGGGGGTCGCTACGAGCAGTACTTC; CDR3aa: CASNGASGGRYEQYF
abundance: few; j_gene: TRBJ2-7; v_gene: TRBV6-1; d_gene: TRBD2; len: 15; CDR3nt: TGTGCCAGCAGGCCGGGACTAGCGGTAGCCTACGAGCAGTACTTC; CDR3aa: CASRPGLAVAYEQYF
abundance: many; j_gene: TRBJ2-7; v_gene: TRBV29-1; d_gene: TRBD1; len: 14; CDR3nt: TGCAGCGTTGAGGGGCCAGGGGGTATTTACGAGCAGTACTTC; CDR3aa: CSVEGPGGIYEQYF
abundance: many; j_gene: TRBJ2-2; v_gene: TRBV29-1; d_gene: -; len: 15; CDR3nt: TGCAGCGTTGAGGTAGTGGGGGAGGCCACCGGGGAGCTGTTTTTT; CDR3aa: CSVEVVGEATGELFF
abundance: many; j_gene: TRBJ2-5; v_gene: TRBV20-1; d_gene: TRBD1; len: 13; CDR3nt: TGCAGTGCTAGGGGACAGGGGCTGGAGACCCAGTACTTC; CDR3aa: CSARGQGLETQYF
abundance: many; j_gene: TRBJ2-7; v_gene: TRBV20-1; d_gene: -; len: 16; CDR3nt: TGCAGTGCTAGGGGGGACTTGGGACGTACCCACTACGAGCAGTACTTC; CDR3aa: CSARGDLGRTHYEQYF
abundance: -; j_gene: TRBJ2-2; v_gene: TRBV28; d_gene: -; len: 17; CDR3nt: TGTGCCAGCAGTTTGGCCCACGACCTATGGAACACCGGGGAGCTGTTTTTT; CDR3aa: CASSLAHDLWNTGELFF
abundance: few; j_gene: TRBJ2-2; v_gene: TRBV5-1; d_gene: TRBD2; len: 16; CDR3nt: TGCGCCAGCAGCTTTATCCTAGCGGGAAGCACCGGGGAGCTGTTTTTT; CDR3aa: CASSFILAGSTGELFF
abundance: many; j_gene: TRBJ1-5; v_gene: TRBV6-2/TRBV6-3; d_gene: -; len: 17; CDR3nt: TGTGCCAGCAGTTATATTGGCACCCAGTATAGCAATCAGCCCCAGCATTTT; CDR3aa: CASSYIGTQYSNQPQHF
abundance: -; j_gene: TRBJ1-5; v_gene: TRBV28; d_gene: TRBD1; len: 18; CDR3nt: TGTGCCAGCAGGCCTACCGGGACAGGGACCTTGAGCAATCAGCCCCAGCATTTT; CDR3aa: CASRPTGTGTLSNQPQHF
abundance: many; j_gene: TRBJ2-7; v_gene: TRBV25-1; d_gene: -; len: 12; CDR3nt: TGTGCCAGCAGTGGGACTATTTCCGAGCAGTACTTC; CDR3aa: CASSGTISEQYF
abundance: many; j_gene: TRBJ2-7; v_gene: TRBV20-1; d_gene: TRBD2; len: 14; CDR3nt: TGCAGTGCTGCCGGGACTAGCGGGAGCTACGAGCAGTACTTC; CDR3aa: CSAAGTSGSYEQYF
abundance: few; j_gene: TRBJ1-2; v_gene: TRBV20-1; d_gene: -; len: 15; CDR3nt: TGCAGTGCCCCCTCGGTCCCGGGGGATACGGAAGGCTACAGCTTC; CDR3aa: CSAPSVPGDTEGYSF
abundance: many; j_gene: TRBJ2-2; v_gene: TRBV11-2; d_gene: TRBD1; len: 14; CDR3nt: TGTGCCAGCAGCTTATCAGGGGGCAACGGGGAGCTGTTTTTT; CDR3aa: CASSLSGGNGELFF
abundance: many; j_gene: TRBJ1-1; v_gene: TRBV6-5; d_gene: -; len: 12; CDR3nt: TGTGCCAGCAGTTACTCGATGGTTTACGCTTTCTTT; CDR3aa: CASSYSMVYAFF
abundance: many; j_gene: TRBJ1-2; v_gene: TRBV28; d_gene: -; len: 11; CDR3nt: TGTGCCAGCAGTGATAATCGGGGCTACACCTTC; CDR3aa: CASSDNRGYTF
abundance: many; j_gene: TRBJ2-5; v_gene: TRBV6-2/TRBV6-3; d_gene: -; len: 13; CDR3nt: TGTGCCAGCAAATCCCTCCTTGGGGAGACCCAGTACTTC; CDR3aa: CASKSLLGETQYF
abundance: many; j_gene: TRBJ1-2; v_gene: TRBV9; d_gene: -; len: 17; CDR3nt: TGTGCCAGCAGCGTAGGGGCGAACAGCGATCATAACTATGGCTACACCTTC; CDR3aa: CASSVGANSDHNYGYTF
abundance: many; j_gene: TRBJ1-2; v_gene: TRBV12-3/TRBV12-4; d_gene: -; len: 12; CDR3nt: TGTGCCAGCAGTACGACTAAGGGAGGCTACACCTTC; CDR3aa: CASSTTKGGYTF
abundance: many; j_gene: TRBJ1-2; v_gene: TRBV28; d_gene: -; len: 13; CDR3nt: TGTGCCAGCAGTCCGGCGGGGGGCGATGGCTACACCTTC; CDR3aa: CASSPAGGDGYTF
abundance: many; j_gene: TRBJ2-5; v_gene: TRBV7-8; d_gene: TRBD2; len: 14; CDR3nt: TGTGCCAGCAGCGCGGGGAGGGCCGAGGAGACCCAGTACTTC; CDR3aa: CASSAGRAEETQYF
abundance: many; j_gene: TRBJ1-1; v_gene: TRBV6-1; d_gene: -; len: 17; CDR3nt: TGTGCCAGCAGTCAATCAAGAAGAAACGGGAGGAACACTGAAGCTTTCTTT; CDR3aa: CASSQSRRNGRNTEAFF
abundance: many; j_gene: TRBJ1-2; v_gene: TRBV5-1; d_gene: -; len: 13; CDR3nt: TGCGCCAGCAGCTTGCAGGGGTTCTATGGCTACACCTTC; CDR3aa: CASSLQGFYGYTF
abundance: many; j_gene: TRBJ2-4; v_gene: TRBV19; d_gene: -; len: 16; CDR3nt: TGTGCCAGTCGTCGAGACAGTTCTCTAGCCAAAAACATTCAGTACTTC; CDR3aa: CASRRDSSLAKNIQYF
abundance: many; j_gene: TRBJ2-2; v_gene: TRBV20-1; d_gene: -; len: 15; CDR3nt: TGCAGTGCTAGAAGGGGGAGCGCGAACACCGGGGAGCTGTTTTTT; CDR3aa: CSARRGSANTGELFF
abundance: many; j_gene: TRBJ1-1; v_gene: TRBV5-1; d_gene: TRBD1; len: 14; CDR3nt: TGCGCCAGCGCTGACATCGGACAGGCAAAAGGGGCTTTCTTT; CDR3aa: CASADIGQAKGAFF
abundance: -; j_gene: TRBJ1-5; v_gene: TRBV3-1; d_gene: -; len: 15; CDR3nt: TGTGCCAGCAGCCAAGCGCCAGGGGCCAATCAGCCCCAGCATTTT; CDR3aa: CASSQAPGANQPQHF
abundance: many; j_gene: TRBJ2-5; v_gene: TRBV4-1; d_gene: -; len: 16; CDR3nt: TGCGCCAGCAGCCAAGAGCTGGGTAGCAGGGCATCGGCCCAGTACTTC; CDR3aa: CASSQELGSRASAQYF
abundance: many; j_gene: TRBJ2-7; v_gene: TRBV11-2; d_gene: TRBD2; len: 16; CDR3nt: TGTGCCAGCAGCCCTAGGACTAGCGGGGGGTCCTACGAGCAGTACTTC; CDR3aa: CASSPRTSGGSYEQYF
abundance: many; j_gene: TRBJ2-7; v_gene: TRBV5-1; d_gene: -; len: 12; CDR3nt: TGCGCCAGCCGGACAGAACACTACGAGCAGTACTTC; CDR3aa: CASRTEHYEQYF
abundance: many; j_gene: TRBJ1-1; v_gene: TRBV10-3; d_gene: -; len: 14; CDR3nt: TGTGCCATCAGCGCACCGACAGAAGACACTGAAGCTTTCTTT; CDR3aa: CAISAPTEDTEAFF
abundance: few; j_gene: TRBJ2-7; v_gene: TRBV6-1; d_gene: -; len: 13; CDR3nt: TGTGCCAGTACTTGGGGGGCCAGCTCCGAGCAGTACTTC; CDR3aa: CASTWGASSEQYF
abundance: many; j_gene: TRBJ1-1; v_gene: TRBV6-5; d_gene: -; len: 12; CDR3nt: TGTGCCAGCACCCCCAATTTTCTCGTTGCTTTCTTT; CDR3aa: CASTPNFLVAFF
abundance: -; j_gene: TRBJ2-5; v_gene: TRBV5-1; d_gene: TRBD1; len: 14; CDR3nt: TGCGCCAGCAGTCCCGACAGGGTCGGGGAGACCCAGTACTTC; CDR3aa: CASSPDRVGETQYF